This T cell receptor beta chain was recovered during a study of blood T cell repertoires in COVID-19. The protocol was immunoSEQ multiplex PCR, while the TCRdb copy is restricted to in-frame clones and leaves out a portion. The table lists a few hundred thousand clones, more than 75% of them singletons. The CDR3 loop spans 12 amino acids. V lost 0 bases and J lost 3, with 3 bases in between. Germline CDR1 reads LGHNT; CDR2 reads FRNRAP. The sequenced sample was peripheral blood. The TCR originated in a man older than 75 with acute or convalescent COVID-19. The chain is built from TRBV12-5 and TRBJ2-7; no definite D call. The CDR3 bases are TGTGCTAGTGGTTTGGTTCTCTACGAGCAGTACTTC. Protein product: CASGLVLYEQYF.